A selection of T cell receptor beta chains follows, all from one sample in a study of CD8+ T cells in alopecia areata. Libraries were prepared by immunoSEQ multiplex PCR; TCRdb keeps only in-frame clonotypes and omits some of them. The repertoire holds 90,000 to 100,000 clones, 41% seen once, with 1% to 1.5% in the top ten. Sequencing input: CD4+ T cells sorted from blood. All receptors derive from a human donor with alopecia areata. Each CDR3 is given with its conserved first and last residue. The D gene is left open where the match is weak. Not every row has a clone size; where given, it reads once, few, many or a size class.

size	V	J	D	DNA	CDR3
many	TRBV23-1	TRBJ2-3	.	TGCGCCAGCAGTCTCCAGACGGATACGCAGTATTTT	CASSLQTDTQYF
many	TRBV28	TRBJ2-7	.	TGTGCCAGCAGTCAGGAAGCTCGGGAGTACTTC	CASSQEAREYF
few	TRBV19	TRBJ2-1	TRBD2	TGTGCCAGTACCAGTGCGGCTAGCGGGAGTATGGATGAGCAGTTCTTC	CASTSAASGSMDEQFF
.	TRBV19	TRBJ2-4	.	TGTGCCAGTGGCAGGGGACTGGCCAAAAACATTCAGTACTTC	CASGRGLAKNIQYF
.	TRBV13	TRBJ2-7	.	TGTGCCAGCAGCTTCCGCGGACCCTCCTACGAGCAGTACTTC	CASSFRGPSYEQYF
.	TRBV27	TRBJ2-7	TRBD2	TGTGCCAGCAGATCTAGCGGGAGGCAATACGAGCAGTACTTC	CASRSSGRQYEQYF
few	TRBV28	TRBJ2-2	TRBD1	TGTGCCAGCAGTTTAGCGTGGACAGGGCGGCACACCGGGGAGCTGTTTTTT	CASSLAWTGRHTGELFF
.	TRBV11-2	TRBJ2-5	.	TGTGCCAGCAGCTTAACGGCGGAGACCCAGTACTTC	CASSLTAETQYF
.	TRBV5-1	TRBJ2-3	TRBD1	TGCGCCAGCAGCGGACAGGATCTGAGCACAGATACGCAGTATTTT	CASSGQDLSTDTQYF
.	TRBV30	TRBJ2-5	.	TGTGCCTGGAAACCCTACCAAGAGACCCAGTACTTC	CAWKPYQETQYF
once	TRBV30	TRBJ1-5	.	TGTGCCTGGAGTGTACTTCGTTCAGATCAGCCCCAGCATTTT	CAWSVLRSDQPQHF
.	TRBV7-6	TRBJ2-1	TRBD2	TGTGCCAGCAGCTTAGAACTAGCGGGAGGGGATGAGCAGTTCTTC	CASSLELAGGDEQFF
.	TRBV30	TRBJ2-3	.	TGTGCCTGGAGCCTACATGTAGAAGATACGCAGTATTTT	CAWSLHVEDTQYF
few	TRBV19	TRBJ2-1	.	TGTGCCAGTAGTTACAACAGGGACAATGAGCAGTTCTTC	CASSYNRDNEQFF
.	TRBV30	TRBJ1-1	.	TGTGCCGGACGAATAACAGTAAACACTGAAGCTTTCTTT	CAGRITVNTEAFF
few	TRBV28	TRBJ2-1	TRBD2	TGTGCCAGCAGTTTTGGGGGGAGGGCCCGACATGAGCAGTTCTTC	CASSFGGRARHEQFF
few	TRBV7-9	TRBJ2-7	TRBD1	TGTGCCAGCAGCTTTGACAGGGTAGGAGCCTACGAGCAGTACTTC	CASSFDRVGAYEQYF
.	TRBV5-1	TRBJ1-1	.	TGCGCCAGCAGCTTTGGGGGAAGTCGGGCTGAAGCTTTCTTT	CASSFGGSRAEAFF
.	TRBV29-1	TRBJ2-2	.	TGCAGCGTTGTAGTCTCAGGGAACACCGGGGAGCTGTTTTTT	CSVVVSGNTGELFF
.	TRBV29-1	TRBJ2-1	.	TGCAGCGTCCGGGACACCACCTACAATGAGCAGTTCTTC	CSVRDTTYNEQFF